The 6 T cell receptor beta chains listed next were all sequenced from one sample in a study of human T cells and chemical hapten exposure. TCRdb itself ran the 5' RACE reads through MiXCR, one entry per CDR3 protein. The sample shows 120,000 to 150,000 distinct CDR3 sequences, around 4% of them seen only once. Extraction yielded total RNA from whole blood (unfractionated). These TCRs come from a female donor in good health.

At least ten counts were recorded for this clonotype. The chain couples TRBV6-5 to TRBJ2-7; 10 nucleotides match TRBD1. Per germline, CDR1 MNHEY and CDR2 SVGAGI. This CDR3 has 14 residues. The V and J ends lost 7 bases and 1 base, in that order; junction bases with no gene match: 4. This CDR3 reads CASTRTGGSYEQYF. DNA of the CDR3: TGTGCCAGCACCCGGACAGGGGGGTCCTACGAGCAGTACTTC.

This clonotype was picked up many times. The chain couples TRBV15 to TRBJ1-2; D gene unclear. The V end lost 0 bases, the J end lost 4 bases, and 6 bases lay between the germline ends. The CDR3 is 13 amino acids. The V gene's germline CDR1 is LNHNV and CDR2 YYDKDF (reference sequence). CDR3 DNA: TGTGCCACCAGCAGAGATGTGGGCTATGGCTACACCTTC. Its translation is CATSRDVGYGYTF.

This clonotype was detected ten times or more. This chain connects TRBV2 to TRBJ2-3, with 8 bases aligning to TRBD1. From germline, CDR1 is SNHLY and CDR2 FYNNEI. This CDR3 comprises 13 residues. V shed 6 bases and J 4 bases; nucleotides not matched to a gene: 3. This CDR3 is CASRSGGADTQYF. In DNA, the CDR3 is TGTGCCAGCAGATCAGGGGGCGCAGATACGCAGTATTTT.

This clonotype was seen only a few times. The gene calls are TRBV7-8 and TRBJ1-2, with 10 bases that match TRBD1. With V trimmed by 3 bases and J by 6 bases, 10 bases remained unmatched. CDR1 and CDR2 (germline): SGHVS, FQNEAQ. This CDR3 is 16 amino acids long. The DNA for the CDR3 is TGTGCCAGCAGCTTGTCTCCGGGACAGGGGATTCATGGCTACACCTTC. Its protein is CASSLSPGQGIHGYTF. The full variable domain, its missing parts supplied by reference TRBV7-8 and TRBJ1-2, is GAGVSQSPRYKVAKRGQDVALRCDPISGHVSLFWYQQALGQGPEFLTYFQNEAQLDKSGLPSDRFFAERPEGSVSTLKIQRTQQEDSAVYLCASSLSPGQGIHGYTFGSGTRLTVV.

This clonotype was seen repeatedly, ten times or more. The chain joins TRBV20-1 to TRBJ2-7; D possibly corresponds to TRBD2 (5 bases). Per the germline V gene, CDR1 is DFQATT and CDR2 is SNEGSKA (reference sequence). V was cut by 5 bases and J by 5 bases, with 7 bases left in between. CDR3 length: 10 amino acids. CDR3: CSAARDEQYF. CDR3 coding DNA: TGCAGTGCTGCGAGGGACGAGCAGTACTTC.

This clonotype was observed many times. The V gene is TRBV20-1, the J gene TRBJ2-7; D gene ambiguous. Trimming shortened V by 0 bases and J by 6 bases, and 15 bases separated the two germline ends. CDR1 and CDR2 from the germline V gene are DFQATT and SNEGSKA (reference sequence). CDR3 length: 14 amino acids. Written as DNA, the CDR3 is TGCAGTGCTAGAGATACCTTTCGGGTCTTCGAGCAGTACTTC. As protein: CSARDTFRVFEQYF.